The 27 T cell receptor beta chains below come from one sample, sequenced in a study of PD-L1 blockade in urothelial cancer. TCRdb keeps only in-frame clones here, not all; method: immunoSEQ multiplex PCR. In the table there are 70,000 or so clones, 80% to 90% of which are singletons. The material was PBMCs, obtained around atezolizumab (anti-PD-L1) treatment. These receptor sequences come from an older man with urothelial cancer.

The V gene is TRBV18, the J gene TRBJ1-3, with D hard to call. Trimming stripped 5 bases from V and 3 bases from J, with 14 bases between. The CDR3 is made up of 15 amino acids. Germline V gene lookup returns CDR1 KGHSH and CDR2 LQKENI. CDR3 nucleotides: TGTGCCAGCTCAGGAGGATCCGACGTTGGAAACACCATATATTTT. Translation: CASSGGSDVGNTIYF. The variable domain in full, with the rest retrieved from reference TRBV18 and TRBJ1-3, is NAGVMQNPRHLVRRRGQEARLRCSPMKGHSHVYWYRQLPEEGLKFMVYLQKENIIDESGMPKERFSAEFPKEGPSILRIQQVVRGDSAAYFCASSGGSDVGNTIYFGEGSWLTVV.

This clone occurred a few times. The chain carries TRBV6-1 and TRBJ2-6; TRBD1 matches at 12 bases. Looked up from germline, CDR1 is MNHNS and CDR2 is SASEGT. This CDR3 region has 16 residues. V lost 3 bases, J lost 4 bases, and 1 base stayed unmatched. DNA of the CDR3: TGTGCCAGCAGTGAGGGACAGGGGGCCGGGGCCAACGTCCTGACTTTC. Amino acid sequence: CASSEGQGAGANVLTF.

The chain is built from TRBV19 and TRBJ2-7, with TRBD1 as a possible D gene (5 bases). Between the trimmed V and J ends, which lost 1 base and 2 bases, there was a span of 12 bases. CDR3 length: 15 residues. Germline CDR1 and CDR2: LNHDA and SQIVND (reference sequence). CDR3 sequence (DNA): TGTGCCAGTAGTATAGCCGACAGTTCCCCCTACGAGCAGTACTTC. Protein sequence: CASSIADSSPYEQYF.

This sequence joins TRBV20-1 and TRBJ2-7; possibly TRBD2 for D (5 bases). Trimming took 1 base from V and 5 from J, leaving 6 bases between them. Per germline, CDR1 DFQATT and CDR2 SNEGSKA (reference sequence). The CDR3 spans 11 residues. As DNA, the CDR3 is TGCAGTGCTAGAGTAGCGAACGAGCAGTACTTC. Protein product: CSARVANEQYF.

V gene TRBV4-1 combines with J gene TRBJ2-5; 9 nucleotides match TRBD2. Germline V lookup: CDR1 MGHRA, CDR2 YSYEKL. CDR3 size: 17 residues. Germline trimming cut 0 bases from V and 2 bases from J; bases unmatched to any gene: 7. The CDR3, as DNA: TGCGCCAGCAGCCAAGATACTAGCGGGTCACCTCAAGAGACCCAGTACTTC. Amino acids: CASSQDTSGSPQETQYF.

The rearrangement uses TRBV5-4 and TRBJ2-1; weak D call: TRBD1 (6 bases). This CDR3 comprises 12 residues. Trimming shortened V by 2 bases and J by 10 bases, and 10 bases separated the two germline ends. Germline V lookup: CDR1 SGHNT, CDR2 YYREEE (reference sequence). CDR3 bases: TGTGCCAGCAGCTTTCAGGGGAACGAGCAGTTCTTC. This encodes CASSFQGNEQFF.

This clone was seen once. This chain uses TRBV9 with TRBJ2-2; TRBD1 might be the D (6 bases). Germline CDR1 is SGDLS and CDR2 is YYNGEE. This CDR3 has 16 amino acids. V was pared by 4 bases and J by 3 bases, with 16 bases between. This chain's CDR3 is CASSPTPNRDTGELFF. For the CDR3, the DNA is TGTGCCAGCAGCCCAACCCCGAACAGGGACACCGGGGAGCTGTTTTTT. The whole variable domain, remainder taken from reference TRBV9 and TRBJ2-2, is DSGVTQTPKHLITATGQRVTLRCSPRSGDLSVYWYQQSLDQGLQFLIQYYNGEERAKGNILERFSAQQFPDLHSELNLSSLELGDSALYFCASSPTPNRDTGELFFGEGSRLTVL.

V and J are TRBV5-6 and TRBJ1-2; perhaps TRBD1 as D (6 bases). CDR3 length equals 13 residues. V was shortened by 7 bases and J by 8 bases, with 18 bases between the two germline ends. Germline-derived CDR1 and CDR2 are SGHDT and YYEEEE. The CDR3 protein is CASLPVGTRGYTF. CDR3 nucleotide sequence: TGTGCCAGCCTACCTGTGGGGACACGGGGCTACACCTTC.

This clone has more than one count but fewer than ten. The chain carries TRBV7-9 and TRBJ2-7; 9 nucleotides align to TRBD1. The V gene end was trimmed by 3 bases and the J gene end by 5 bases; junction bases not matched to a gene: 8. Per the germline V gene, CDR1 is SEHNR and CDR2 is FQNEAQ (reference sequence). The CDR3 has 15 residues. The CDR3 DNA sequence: TGTGCCAGCAGCTTCGGCCTTACAGGGGGCAACGAGCAGTACTTC. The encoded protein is CASSFGLTGGNEQYF.

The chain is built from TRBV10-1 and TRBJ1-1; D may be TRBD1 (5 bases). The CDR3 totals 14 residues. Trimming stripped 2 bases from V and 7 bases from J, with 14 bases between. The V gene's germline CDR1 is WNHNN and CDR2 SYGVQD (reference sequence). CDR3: CASSEGQGGVEAFF. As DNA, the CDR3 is TGCGCCAGCAGTGAGGGGCAGGGAGGGGTTGAAGCTTTCTTT.

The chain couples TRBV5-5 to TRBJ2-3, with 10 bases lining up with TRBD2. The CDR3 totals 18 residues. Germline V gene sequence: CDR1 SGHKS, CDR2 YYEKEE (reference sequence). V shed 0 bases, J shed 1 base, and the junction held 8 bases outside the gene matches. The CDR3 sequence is CASSLVWSSGSGTDTQYF. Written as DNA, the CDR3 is TGTGCCAGCAGCTTGGTTTGGTCTAGCGGGAGTGGCACAGATACGCAGTATTTT.

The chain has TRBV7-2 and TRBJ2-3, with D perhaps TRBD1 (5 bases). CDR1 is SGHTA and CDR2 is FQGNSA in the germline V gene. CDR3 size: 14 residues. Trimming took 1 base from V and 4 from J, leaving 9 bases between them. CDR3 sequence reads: CASSLETAPDTQYF. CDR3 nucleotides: TGTGCCAGCAGCTTAGAGACAGCCCCAGATACGCAGTATTTT.

Written as DNA, the CDR3 is TGTGCCAGCGGCACCGGGACAGGGGTTTTCACTGAAGCTTTCTTT. It is translated as CASGTGTGVFTEAFF. V is TRBV2 and J is TRBJ1-1, with 10 bases fitting TRBD1. CDR3 length equals 15 residues. Germline assignment: CDR1 SNHLY and CDR2 FYNNEI. J was trimmed by 4 bases and V by 8 bases; bases with no gene match: 10. Full variable domain (rest looked up from reference TRBV2 and TRBJ1-1): EPEVTQTPSHQVTQMGQEVILRCVPISNHLYFYWYRQILGQKVEFLVSFYNNEISEKSEIFDDQFSVERPDGSNFTLKIRSTKLEDSAMYFCASGTGTGVFTEAFFGQGTRLTVV.

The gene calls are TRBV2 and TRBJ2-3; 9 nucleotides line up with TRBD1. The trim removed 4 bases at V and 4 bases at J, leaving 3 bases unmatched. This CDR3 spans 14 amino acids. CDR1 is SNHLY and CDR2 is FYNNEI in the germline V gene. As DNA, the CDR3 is TGTGCCAGCAGTGGTACAGGGGGCGCAGATACGCAGTATTTT. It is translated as CASSGTGGADTQYF.

This CDR3 is CASSLPQETQYF. The CDR3 region has the DNA TGTGCCAGCAGTTTACCCCAGGAGACCCAGTACTTC. The rearrangement uses TRBV28 and TRBJ2-5, with no clear D. V dropped 2 bases and J dropped 5 bases, with 6 bases sitting between them. Germline V gene data show CDR1 as MDHEN and CDR2 as SYDVKM. The CDR3 runs to 12 residues.

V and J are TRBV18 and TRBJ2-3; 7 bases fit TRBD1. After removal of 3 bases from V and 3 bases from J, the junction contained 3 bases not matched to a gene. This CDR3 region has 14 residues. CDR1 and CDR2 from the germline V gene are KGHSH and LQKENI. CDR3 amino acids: CASSPSRGTDTQYF. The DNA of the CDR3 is TGTGCCAGCTCACCGTCCAGGGGGACAGATACGCAGTATTTT.

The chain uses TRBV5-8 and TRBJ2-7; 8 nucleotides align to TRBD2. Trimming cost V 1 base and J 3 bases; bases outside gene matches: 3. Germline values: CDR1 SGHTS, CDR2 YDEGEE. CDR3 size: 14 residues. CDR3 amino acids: CASSLSAGVYEQYF. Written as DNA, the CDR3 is TGTGCCAGCAGCTTGTCAGCGGGAGTCTACGAGCAGTACTTC. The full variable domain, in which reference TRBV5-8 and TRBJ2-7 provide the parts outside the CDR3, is EAGVTQSPTHLIKTRGQQATLRCSPISGHTSVYWYQQALGLGLQFLLWYDEGEERNRGNFPPRFSGRQFPNYSSELNVNALELEDSALYLCASSLSAGVYEQYFGPGTRLTVT.

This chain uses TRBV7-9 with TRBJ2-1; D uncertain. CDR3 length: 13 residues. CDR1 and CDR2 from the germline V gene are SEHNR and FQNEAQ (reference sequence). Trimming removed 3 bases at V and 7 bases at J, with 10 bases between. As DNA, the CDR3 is TGTGCCAGCAGCTTTCTAACCGGGAATGAGCAGTTCTTC. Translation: CASSFLTGNEQFF.

CDR3 amino acids: CASSFFSQGAVNTEAFF. The CDR3 nucleotides are TGCGCCAGCAGCTTTTTTTCACAGGGGGCAGTTAACACTGAAGCTTTCTTT. This chain connects TRBV5-1 to TRBJ1-1; 9 bases map to TRBD1. CDR3 size: 17 residues. V shed 2 bases, J shed 2 bases, and the junction held 10 bases outside the gene matches. Germline V gene sequence: CDR1 SGHRS, CDR2 YFSETQ.

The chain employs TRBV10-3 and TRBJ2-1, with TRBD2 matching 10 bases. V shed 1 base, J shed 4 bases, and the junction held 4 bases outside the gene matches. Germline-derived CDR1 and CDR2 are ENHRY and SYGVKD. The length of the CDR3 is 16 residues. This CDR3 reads CAISEFRTSGYNEQFF. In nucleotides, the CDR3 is TGTGCCATCAGTGAGTTTCGGACTAGCGGATACAATGAGCAGTTCTTC.

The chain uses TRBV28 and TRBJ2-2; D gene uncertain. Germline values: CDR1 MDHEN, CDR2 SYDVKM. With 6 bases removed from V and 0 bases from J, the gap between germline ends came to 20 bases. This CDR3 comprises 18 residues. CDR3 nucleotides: TGTGCCAGCAGCCGGAATGTTGGGCTTTCCTCGAACACCGGGGAGCTGTTTTTT. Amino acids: CASSRNVGLSSNTGELFF.

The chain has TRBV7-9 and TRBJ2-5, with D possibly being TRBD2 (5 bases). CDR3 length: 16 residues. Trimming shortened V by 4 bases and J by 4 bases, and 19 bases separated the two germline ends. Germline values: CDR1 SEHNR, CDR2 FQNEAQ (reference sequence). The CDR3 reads CASSSKGLIGRETQYF. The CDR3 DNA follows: TGTGCCAGCAGCTCGAAGGGTCTAATAGGGAGAGAGACCCAGTACTTC.

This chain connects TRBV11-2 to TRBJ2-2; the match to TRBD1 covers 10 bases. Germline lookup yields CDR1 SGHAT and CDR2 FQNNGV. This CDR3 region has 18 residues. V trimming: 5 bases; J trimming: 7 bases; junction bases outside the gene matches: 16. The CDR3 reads CASSRGGLGQGRIGELFF. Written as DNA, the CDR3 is TGTGCCAGCAGCCGGGGGGGGTTGGGACAGGGGAGGATCGGGGAGCTGTTTTTT.

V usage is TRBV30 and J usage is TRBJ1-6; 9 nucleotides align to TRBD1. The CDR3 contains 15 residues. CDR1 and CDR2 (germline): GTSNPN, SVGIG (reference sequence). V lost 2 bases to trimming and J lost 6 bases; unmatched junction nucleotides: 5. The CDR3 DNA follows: TGTGCCTGGAGTTTTACGGGACAGGGTAATTCACCCCTCCACTTT. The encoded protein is CAWSFTGQGNSPLHF.

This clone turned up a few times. In DNA form, the CDR3 reads TGTGCCAGCAGCTTAGCCCCGGGACAGGGGAGCAATCAGCCCCAGCATTTT. Its protein is CASSLAPGQGSNQPQHF. This sequence joins TRBV27 and TRBJ1-5; TRBD1 matches 10 bases. Germline values: CDR1 MNHEY, CDR2 SMNVEV (reference sequence). V lost 6 bases and J lost 1; bases outside the gene matches: 9. This CDR3 contains 17 residues.

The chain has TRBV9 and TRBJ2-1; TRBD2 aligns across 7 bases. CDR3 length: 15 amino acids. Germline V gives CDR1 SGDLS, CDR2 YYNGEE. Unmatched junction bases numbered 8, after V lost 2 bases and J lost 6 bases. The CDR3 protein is CASSVSSGAFNEQFF. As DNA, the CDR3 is TGTGCCAGCAGCGTTTCTAGCGGAGCGTTCAATGAGCAGTTCTTC.

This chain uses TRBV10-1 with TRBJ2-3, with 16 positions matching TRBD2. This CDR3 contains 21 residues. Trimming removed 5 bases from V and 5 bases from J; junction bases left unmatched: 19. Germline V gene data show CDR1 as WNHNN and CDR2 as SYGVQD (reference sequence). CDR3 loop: CASSSGDPPGLAGGQGDTQYF. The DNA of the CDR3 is TGCGCCAGCAGTTCTGGAGACCCCCCGGGACTAGCGGGAGGGCAAGGAGATACGCAGTATTTT.